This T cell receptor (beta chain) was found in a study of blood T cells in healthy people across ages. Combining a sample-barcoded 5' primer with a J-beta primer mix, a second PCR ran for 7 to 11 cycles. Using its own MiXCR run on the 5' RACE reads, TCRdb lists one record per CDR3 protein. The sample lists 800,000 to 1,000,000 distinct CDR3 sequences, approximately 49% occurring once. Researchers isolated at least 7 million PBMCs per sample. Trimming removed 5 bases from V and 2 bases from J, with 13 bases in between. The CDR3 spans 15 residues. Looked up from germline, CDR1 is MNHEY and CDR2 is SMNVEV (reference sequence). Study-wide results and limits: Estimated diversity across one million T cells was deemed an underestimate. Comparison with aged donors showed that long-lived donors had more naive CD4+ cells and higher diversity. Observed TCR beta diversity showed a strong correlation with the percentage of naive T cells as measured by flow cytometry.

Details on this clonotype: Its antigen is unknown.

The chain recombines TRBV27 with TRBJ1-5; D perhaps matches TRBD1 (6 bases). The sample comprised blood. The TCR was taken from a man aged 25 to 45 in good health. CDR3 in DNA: TGTGCCAGCAGTGGGGGGCACGGGGGCAATCAGCCCCAGCATTTT. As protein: CASSGGHGGNQPQHF.